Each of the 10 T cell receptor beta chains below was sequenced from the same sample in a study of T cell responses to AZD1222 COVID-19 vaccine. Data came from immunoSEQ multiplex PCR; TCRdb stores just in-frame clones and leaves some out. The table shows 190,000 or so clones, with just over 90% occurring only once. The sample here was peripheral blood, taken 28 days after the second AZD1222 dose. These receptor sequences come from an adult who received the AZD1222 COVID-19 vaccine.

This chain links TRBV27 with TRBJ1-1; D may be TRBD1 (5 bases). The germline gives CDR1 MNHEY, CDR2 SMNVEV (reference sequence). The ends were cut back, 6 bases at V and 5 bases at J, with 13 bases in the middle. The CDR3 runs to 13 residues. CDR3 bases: TGTGCCAGCAGCTGGAGGGGAGGAACTGAAGCTTTCTTT. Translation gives CASSWRGGTEAFF.

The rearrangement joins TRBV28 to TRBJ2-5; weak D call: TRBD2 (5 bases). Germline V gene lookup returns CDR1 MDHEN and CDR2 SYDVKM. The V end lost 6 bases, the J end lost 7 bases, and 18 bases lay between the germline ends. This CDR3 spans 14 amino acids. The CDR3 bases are TGTGCCAGCAGCCCCTCCGAGGCGGGCAGGACCCAGTACTTC. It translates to CASSPSEAGRTQYF.

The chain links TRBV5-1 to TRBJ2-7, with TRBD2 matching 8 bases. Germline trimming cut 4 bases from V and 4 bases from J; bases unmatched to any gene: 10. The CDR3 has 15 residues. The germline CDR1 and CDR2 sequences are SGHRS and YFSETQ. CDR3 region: CASSVGGTRGYEQYF. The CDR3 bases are TGCGCCAGCAGCGTGGGGGGGACTAGAGGGTACGAGCAGTACTTC.

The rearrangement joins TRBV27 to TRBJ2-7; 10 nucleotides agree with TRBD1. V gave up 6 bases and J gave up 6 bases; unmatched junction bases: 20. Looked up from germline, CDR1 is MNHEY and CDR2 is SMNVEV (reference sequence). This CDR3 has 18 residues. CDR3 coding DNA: TGTGCCAGCAGCATTCTACTTATCCGGGACAGGGGACTGGGCGAGCAGTACTTC. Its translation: CASSILLIRDRGLGEQYF.

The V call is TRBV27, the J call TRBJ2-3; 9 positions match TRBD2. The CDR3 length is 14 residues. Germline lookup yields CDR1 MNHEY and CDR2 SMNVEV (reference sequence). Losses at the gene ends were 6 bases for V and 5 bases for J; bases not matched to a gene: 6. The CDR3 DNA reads TGTGCCAGCAGCGGGACTAGCCTCGGAGATACGCAGTATTTT. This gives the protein CASSGTSLGDTQYF.

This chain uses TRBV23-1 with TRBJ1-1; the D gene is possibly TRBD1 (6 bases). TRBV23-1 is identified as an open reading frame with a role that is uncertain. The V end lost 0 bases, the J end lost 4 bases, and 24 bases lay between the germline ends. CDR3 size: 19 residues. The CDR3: CASSQSGWHWRGWCTEAFF. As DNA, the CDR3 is TGCGCCAGCAGTCAATCTGGTTGGCATTGGAGGGGGTGGTGCACTGAAGCTTTCTTT.

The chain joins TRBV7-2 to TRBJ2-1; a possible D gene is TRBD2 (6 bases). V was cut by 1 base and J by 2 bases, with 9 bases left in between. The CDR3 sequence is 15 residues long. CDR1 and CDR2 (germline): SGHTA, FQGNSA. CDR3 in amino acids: CASSLELAPYNEQFF. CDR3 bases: TGTGCCAGCAGCTTAGAACTAGCTCCCTACAATGAGCAGTTCTTC.

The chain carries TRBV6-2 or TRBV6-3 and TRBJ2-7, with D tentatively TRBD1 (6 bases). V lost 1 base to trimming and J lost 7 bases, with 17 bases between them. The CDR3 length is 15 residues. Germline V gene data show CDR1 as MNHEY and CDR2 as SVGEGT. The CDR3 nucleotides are TGTGCCAGCAGTTACTTCCCAGCGGTAACAGGGGAGCAGTACTTC. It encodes CASSYFPAVTGEQYF.

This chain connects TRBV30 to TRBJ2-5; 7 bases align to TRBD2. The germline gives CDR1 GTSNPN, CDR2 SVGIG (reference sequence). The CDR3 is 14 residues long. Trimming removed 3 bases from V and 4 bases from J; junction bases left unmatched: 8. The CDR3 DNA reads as TGTGCCTGGAGCGGCCTAGCGGTACGAGAGACCCAGTACTTC. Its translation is CAWSGLAVRETQYF.

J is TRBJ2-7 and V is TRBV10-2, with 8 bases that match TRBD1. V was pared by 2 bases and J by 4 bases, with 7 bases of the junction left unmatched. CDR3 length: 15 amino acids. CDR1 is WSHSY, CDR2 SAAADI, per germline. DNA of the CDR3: TGCGCCAGCAGTGAGATAGTCAGGGGGCGGTACGAGCAGTACTTC. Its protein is CASSEIVRGRYEQYF.